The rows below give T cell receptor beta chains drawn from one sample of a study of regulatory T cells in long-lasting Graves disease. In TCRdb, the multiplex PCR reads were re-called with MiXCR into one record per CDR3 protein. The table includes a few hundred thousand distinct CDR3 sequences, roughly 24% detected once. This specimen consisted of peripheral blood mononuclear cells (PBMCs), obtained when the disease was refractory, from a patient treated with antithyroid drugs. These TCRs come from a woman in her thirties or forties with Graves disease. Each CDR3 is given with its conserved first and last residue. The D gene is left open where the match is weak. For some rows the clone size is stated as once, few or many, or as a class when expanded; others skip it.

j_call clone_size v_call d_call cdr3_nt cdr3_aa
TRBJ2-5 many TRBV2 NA TGTGCCAGCATGCTAATGGAGACCCAGTACTTC CASMLMETQYF
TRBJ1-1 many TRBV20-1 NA TGCAGTGCTAGAGGTCCGGAATACACTGAAGCTTTCTTT CSARGPEYTEAFF
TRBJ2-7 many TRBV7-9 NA TGTGCCAGCAGCTTAGCGGCCTCCTACGAGCAGTACTTC CASSLAASYEQYF
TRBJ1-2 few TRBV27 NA TGTGCCAGCAGTTCCCACAGGGACGCTGGCTACACCTTC CASSSHRDAGYTF
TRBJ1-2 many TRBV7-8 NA TGTGCCAGCAGCCTCTCCGGGGGCTATGGCTACACCTTC CASSLSGGYGYTF
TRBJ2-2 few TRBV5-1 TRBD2 TGCGCCAGCAGCCCAGCGGGAGCGGAGACCGGGGAGCTGTTTTTT CASSPAGAETGELFF
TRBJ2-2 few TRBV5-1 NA TGCGCCAGCAGCCAAGACGCTTTTAGCCTTGAGCTGTTTTTT CASSQDAFSLELFF
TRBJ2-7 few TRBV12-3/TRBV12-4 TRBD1 TGTGCCAGCAGCTGGACAGGGAACTACGAGCAGTACTTC CASSWTGNYEQYF
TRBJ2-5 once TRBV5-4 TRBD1 TGTGCCAGCAGCGATGACAGGGGGCGCGGAACGATGGAGACCCAGTACTTC CASSDDRGRGTMETQYF
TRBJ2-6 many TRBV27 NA TGTGCCAGCAGTTTATTGGGGGGGGCAAAAGGGGCCAACGTCCTGACTTTC CASSLLGGAKGANVLTF
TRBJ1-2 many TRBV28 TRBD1 TGTGCCAGCACCTCAGGGGGCTGGGGGAAGGGCTACACCTTC CASTSGGWGKGYTF
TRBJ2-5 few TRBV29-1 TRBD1 TGCAGCGTAGACAGGGTTGTGCGGGAGACCCAGTACTTC CSVDRVVRETQYF
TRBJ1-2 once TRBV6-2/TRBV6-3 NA TGTGCCATCAGTGAGTCTTACGGGGATGGCTACACCTTC CAISESYGDGYTF
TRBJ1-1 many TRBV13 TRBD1 TGTGCCAGCAGCTCTTTGGGACAGGGGAACACTGAAGCTTTCTTT CASSSLGQGNTEAFF
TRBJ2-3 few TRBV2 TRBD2 TGTGCCAGCAGTTCACGACTAGCCACAGATACGCAGTATTTT CASSSRLATDTQYF
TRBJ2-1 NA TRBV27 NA TGTGCCAGCAGCCCCTCGGGGGCCCACTCCTACAATGAGCAGTTCTTC CASSPSGAHSYNEQFF
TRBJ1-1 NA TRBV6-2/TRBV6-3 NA TGTGCCAGCAGTGATCAGGGCACTGAAGCTTTCTTT CASSDQGTEAFF
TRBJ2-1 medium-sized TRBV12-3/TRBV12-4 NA TGTGCCAGCGTCGCCTACAATGAGCAGTTCTTC CASVAYNEQFF
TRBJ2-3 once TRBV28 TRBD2 TGTGCCAGCAGCTACCCTAGCGGGAGTGCGCTGGATACGCAGTATTTT CASSYPSGSALDTQYF
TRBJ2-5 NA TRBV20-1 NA TGCAGTGCTAGAGATCCGGGGGGACAGGTAGAGGAGACCCAGTACTTC CSARDPGGQVEETQYF
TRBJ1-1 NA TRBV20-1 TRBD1 TGCAGTGCTAAAACAGGGGGCACTGAAGCTTTCTTT CSAKTGGTEAFF
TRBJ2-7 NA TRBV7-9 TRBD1 TGTGCCAGCAGCAACCGACAGGGAGTAAACTACGAGCAGTACTTC CASSNRQGVNYEQYF
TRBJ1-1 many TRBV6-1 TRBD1 TGTGCCAGCAGTGGACAGGGGACCACTGAAGCTTTCTTT CASSGQGTTEAFF
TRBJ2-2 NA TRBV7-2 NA TGTGCCAGCAGCTTGAATAGGGGGTGGACCGGGGAGCTGTTTTTT CASSLNRGWTGELFF
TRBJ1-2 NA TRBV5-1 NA TGCGCCAGCAGCTTGGTAACGGATCTCGATGGCTACACCTTC CASSLVTDLDGYTF
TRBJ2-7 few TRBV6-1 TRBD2 TGTGCCAGCACCCTAAGCGGGGAGGTTTACGAGCAGTACTTC CASTLSGEVYEQYF
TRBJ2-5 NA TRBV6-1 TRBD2 TGTGCCAGCAGTAAGACTAGCGATTCATCTGAGACCCAGTACTTC CASSKTSDSSETQYF
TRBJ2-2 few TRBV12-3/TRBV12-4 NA TGTGCCAGCAGTTTAGACAGGAAAAGCACCGGGGAGCTGTTTTTT CASSLDRKSTGELFF
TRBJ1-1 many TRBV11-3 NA TGTGCCAGCAGCCCTAATACAGGGCGTGAAGCTTTCTTT CASSPNTGREAFF
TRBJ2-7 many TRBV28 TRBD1 TGTGCCAGCAGTTTATTAGGGACAGGGTACGGGAACGAGCAGTACTTC CASSLLGTGYGNEQYF
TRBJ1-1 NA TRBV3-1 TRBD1 TGTGCCAGCAGCCAAGAGACAGGGGGCACTGAAGCTTTCTTT CASSQETGGTEAFF
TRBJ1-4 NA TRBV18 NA TGTGCCAGCTCACCCCAGGGGCTGAATGAAAAACTGTTTTTT CASSPQGLNEKLFF
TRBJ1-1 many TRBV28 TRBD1 TGTGCCAGCAGTCACGACAGGGGAGACACTGAAGCTTTCTTT CASSHDRGDTEAFF
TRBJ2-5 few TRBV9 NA TGTGCCAGCAGCGTACCGGACCCTGTCGAGACCCAGTACTTC CASSVPDPVETQYF
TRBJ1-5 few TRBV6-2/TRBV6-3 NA TGTGCCAGCAGTTACTACGGGGGGAACAATCAGCCCCAGCATTTT CASSYYGGNNQPQHF
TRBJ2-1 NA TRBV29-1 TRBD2 TGCAGCGTTCCGACTAGCGGGAGATACAATGAGCAGTTCTTC CSVPTSGRYNEQFF
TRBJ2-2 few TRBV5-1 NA TGCGCCAGCAGCCGCACAGGGAGGACCGGGGAGCTGTTTTTT CASSRTGRTGELFF
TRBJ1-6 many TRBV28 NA TGTGCCAGCAGCCCCCGTGGCTCCTATAATTCACCCCTCCACTTT CASSPRGSYNSPLHF
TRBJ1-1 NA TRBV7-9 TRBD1 TGTGCCAGCAGCTTAGCACAGGGGATGGGGAACACTGAAGCTTTCTTT CASSLAQGMGNTEAFF
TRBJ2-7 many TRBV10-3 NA TGTGCCATCAGTGAGGTCGTTGTGTCTAACGAGCAGTACTTC CAISEVVVSNEQYF
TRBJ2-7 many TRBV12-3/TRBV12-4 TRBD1 TGTGCCAGCAGCCCGGGACAGGGGGTGGGTGAGCAGTACTTC CASSPGQGVGEQYF
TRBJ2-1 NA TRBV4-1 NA TGCGCCAGCAGACGAAGTCCCCTTCTCCCTACTACGGAGCAGTTCTTC CASRRSPLLPTTEQFF
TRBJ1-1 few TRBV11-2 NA TGTGCCAGCAGCTTATCGGGAGGGGCAAACACTGAAGCTTTCTTT CASSLSGGANTEAFF